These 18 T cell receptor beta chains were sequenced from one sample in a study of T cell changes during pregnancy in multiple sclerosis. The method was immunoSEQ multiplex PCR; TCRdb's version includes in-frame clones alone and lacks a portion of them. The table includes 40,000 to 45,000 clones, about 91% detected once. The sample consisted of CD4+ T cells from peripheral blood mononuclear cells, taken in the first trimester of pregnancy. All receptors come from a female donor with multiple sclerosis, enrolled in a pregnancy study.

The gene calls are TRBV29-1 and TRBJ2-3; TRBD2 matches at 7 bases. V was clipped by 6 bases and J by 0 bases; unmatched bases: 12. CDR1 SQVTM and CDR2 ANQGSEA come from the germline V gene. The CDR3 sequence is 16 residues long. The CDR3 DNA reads TGCAGCGTCCTCGGGGCTAGCGGAGCTAGCACAGATACGCAGTATTTT. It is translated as CSVLGASGASTDTQYF.

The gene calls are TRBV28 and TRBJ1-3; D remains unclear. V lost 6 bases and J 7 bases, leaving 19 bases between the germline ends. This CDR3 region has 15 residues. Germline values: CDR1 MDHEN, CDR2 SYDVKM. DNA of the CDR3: TGTGCCAGCAGGGCGACGGATAAGGGAGGGAACACCATATATTTT. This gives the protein CASRATDKGGNTIYF. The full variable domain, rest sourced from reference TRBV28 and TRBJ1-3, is DVKVTQSSRYLVKRTGEKVFLECVQDMDHENMFWYRQDPGLGLRLIYFSYDVKMKEKGDIPEGYSVSREKKERFSLILESASTNQTSMYLCASRATDKGGNTIYFGEGSWLTVV.

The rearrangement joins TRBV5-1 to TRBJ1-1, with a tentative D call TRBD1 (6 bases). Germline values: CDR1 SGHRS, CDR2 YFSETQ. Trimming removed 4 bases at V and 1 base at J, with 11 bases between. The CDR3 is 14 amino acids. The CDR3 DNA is TGCGCCAGCAGCCCCGGGACAACGAACACTGAAGCTTTCTTT. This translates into CASSPGTTNTEAFF. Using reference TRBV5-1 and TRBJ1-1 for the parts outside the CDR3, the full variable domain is KAGVTQTPRYLIKTRGQQVTLSCSPISGHRSVSWYQQTPGQGLQFLFEYFSETQRNKGNFPGRFSGRQFSNSRSEMNVSTLELGDSALYLCASSPGTTNTEAFFGQGTRLTVV.

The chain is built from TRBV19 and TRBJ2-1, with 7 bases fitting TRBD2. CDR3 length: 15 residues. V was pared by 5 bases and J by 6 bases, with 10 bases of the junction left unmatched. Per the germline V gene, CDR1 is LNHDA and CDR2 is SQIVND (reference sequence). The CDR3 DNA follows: TGTGCCAGTAGTCCAAGGACTAGTTGGGTCAATGAGCAGTTCTTC. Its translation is CASSPRTSWVNEQFF.

The CDR3 bases are TGTGCCAGTAGTGTAAGGGGACAGTACACCGGGGAGCTGTTTTTT. Protein: CASSVRGQYTGELFF. This chain joins TRBV19 and TRBJ2-2; 7 bases map to TRBD1. Germline CDR1 is LNHDA and CDR2 is SQIVND (reference sequence). Losses at the gene ends were 5 bases for V and 3 bases for J; bases not matched to a gene: 6. CDR3 length equals 15 residues.

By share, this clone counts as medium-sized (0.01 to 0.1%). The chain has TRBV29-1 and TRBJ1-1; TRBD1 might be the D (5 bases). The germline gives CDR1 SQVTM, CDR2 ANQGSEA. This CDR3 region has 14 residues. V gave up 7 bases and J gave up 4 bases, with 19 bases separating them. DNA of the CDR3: TGCAGCGCAAACCCCCAGGGCGGCGGCACTGAAGCTTTCTTT. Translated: CSANPQGGGTEAFF.

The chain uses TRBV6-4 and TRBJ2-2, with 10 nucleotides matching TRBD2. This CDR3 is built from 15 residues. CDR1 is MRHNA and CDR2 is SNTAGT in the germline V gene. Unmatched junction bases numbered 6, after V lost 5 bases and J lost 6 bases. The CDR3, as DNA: TGTGCCAGCAGTCCCATAGCGGGAGGACCCGGGGAGCTGTTTTTT. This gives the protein CASSPIAGGPGELFF.

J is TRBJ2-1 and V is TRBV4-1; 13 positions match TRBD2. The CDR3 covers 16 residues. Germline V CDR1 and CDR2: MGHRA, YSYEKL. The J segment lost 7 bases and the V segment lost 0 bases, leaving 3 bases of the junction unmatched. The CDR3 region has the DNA TGCGCCAGCAGCCAAGATTGGGGACTAGCGGGAAATGAGCAGTTCTTC. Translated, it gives CASSQDWGLAGNEQFF.

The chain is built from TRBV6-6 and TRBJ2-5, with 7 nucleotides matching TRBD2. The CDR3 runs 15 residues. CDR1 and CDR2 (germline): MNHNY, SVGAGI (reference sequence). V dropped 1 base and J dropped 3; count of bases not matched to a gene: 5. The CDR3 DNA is TGTGCCAGCAGTTACTGGGGCGGGAGAGAAGAGACCCAGTACTTC. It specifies CASSYWGGREETQYF.

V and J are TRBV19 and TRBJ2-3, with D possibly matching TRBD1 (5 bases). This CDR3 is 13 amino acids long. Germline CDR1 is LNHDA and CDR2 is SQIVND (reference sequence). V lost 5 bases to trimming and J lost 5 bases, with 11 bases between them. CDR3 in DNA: TGTGCCAGTAGTTTGGATAGGGGAGATACGCAGTATTTT. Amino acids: CASSLDRGDTQYF.

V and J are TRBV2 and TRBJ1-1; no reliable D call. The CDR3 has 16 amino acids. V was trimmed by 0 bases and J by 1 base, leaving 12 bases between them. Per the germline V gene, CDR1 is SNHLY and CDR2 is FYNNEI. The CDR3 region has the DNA TGTGCCAGCAGTGAAGCCAGTGGAGTGGGGAACACTGAAGCTTTCTTT. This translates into CASSEASGVGNTEAFF. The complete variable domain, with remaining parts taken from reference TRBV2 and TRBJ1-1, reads EPEVTQTPSHQVTQMGQEVILRCVPISNHLYFYWYRQILGQKVEFLVSFYNNEISEKSEIFDDQFSVERPDGSNFTLKIRSTKLEDSAMYFCASSEASGVGNTEAFFGQGTRLTVV.

CDR3 in DNA: TGTGCCAGTAGTATCCGGACTAGCGTGAAGACCCAGTACTTC. Translated: CASSIRTSVKTQYF. The V and J genes are TRBV19 and TRBJ2-5; 9 bases map to TRBD2. V gave up 3 bases and J gave up 6 bases; unmatched junction bases: 5. The V gene's germline CDR1 is LNHDA and CDR2 SQIVND (reference sequence). The CDR3 covers 14 residues. The variable domain in full, with the rest retrieved from reference TRBV19 and TRBJ2-5, is DGGITQSPKYLFRKEGQNVTLSCEQNLNHDAMYWYRQDPGQGLRLIYYSQIVNDFQKGDIAEGYSVSREKKESFPLTVTSAQKNPTAFYLCASSIRTSVKTQYFGPGTRLLVL.

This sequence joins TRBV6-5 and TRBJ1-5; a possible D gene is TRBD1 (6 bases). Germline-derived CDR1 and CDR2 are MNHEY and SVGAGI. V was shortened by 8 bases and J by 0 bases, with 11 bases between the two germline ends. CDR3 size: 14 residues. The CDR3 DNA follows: TGTGCCAGCGGGGGGGGCCGTAGCAATCAGCCCCAGCATTTT. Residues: CASGGGRSNQPQHF.

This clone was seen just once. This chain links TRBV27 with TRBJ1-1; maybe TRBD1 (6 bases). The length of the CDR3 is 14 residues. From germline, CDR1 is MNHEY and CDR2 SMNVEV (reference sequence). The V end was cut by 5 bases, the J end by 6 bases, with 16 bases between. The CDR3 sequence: CASSLRQEVAEAFF. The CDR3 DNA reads TGTGCCAGCAGTCTAAGACAGGAGGTGGCTGAAGCTTTCTTT.

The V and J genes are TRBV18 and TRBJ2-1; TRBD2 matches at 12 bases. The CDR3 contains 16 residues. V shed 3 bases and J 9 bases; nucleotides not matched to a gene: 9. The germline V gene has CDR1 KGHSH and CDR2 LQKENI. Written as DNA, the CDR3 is TGTGCCAGCTCACCCTACACCGGGACTAGCGGGTTTGAGCAGTTCTTC. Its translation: CASSPYTGTSGFEQFF. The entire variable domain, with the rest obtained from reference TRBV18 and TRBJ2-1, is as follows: NAGVMQNPRHLVRRRGQEARLRCSPMKGHSHVYWYRQLPEEGLKFMVYLQKENIIDESGMPKERFSAEFPKEGPSILRIQQVVRGDSAAYFCASSPYTGTSGFEQFFGPGTRLTVL.

This CDR3 reads CASSPAGTVETQYF. The CDR3 bases are TGTGCCAGCAGCCCTGCCGGGACAGTAGAGACCCAGTACTTC. The rearrangement joins TRBV28 to TRBJ2-5; 7 bases are a match to TRBD1. From germline, CDR1 is MDHEN and CDR2 SYDVKM. There are 14 residues in the CDR3. V shed 6 bases, J shed 4 bases, and the junction held 8 bases outside the gene matches.

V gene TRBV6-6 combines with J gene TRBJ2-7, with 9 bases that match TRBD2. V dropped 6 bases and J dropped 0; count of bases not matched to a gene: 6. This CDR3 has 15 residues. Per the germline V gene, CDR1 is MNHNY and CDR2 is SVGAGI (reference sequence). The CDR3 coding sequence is TGTGCCAGCAGCCCGAGCGGGGGGCTCTCCTACGAGCAGTACTTC. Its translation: CASSPSGGLSYEQYF.

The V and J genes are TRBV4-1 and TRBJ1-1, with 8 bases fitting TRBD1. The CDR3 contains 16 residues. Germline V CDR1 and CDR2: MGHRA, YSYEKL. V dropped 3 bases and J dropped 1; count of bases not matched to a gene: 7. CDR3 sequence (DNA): TGCGCCAGCAGCCACATTACCGGACAGGGGAACACTGAAGCTTTCTTT. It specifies CASSHITGQGNTEAFF.